This T cell receptor beta chain was profiled in a study of Ad26.COV2.S vaccination and SARS-CoV-2 variants. Study outcomes and limitations: After vaccination, substantial breadth of spike-specific CD8+ and CD4+ responses was reported.

A word on this clone: The antigen remains unidentified.

The CDR3 consists of 15 residues. The V end was cut by 3 bases, the J end by 1 base, with 13 bases between. CDR1 and CDR2 (germline): SGHRS, YFSETQ. Treatment of the sample: some 20 received Ad26.COV2.S at low or high dose, single or two shots; about five received placebo; per-sample allocation not given. Sampling was done on day 63 after the first vaccine or placebo injection. Within Boston, the person who donated was an adult of 18-55 years. This table comes from immunoSEQ multiplex PCR, and its TCRdb copy is limited to in-frame clones, with some not included. Here the sample spans more than 300,000 clones, over 80% being singletons.

The TCR sequence derives from a person aged 18 to 59 who received the Ad26.COV2.S COVID-19 vaccine or a placebo. Here the sequenced sample was peripheral blood, taken in a trial of Ad26.COV2.S vaccine versus placebo. The chain carries TRBV5-1 and TRBJ1-1, with D unresolved. CDR3 sequence: CASSWFTESNTEAFF. The CDR3 nucleotides read TGCGCCAGCAGCTGGTTCACGGAGTCGAACACTGAAGCTTTCTTT.